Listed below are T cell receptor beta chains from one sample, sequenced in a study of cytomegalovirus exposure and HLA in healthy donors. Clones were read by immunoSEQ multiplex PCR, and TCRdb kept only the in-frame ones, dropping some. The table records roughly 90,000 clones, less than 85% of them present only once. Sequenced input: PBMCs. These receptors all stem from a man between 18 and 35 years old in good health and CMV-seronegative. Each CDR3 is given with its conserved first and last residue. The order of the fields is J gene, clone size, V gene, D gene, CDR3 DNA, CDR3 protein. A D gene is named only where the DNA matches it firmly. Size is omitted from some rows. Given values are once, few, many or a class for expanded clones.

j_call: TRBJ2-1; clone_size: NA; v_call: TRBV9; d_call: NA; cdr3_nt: TGTGCCAGCAGCGAGGCCCCGGGGAATGAGCAGTTCTTC; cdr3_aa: CASSEAPGNEQFF
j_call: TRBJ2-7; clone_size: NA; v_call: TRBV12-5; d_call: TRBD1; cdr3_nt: TGTGCTAGTGGTCCACAGGGGGGACCCTACGAGCAGTACTTC; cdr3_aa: CASGPQGGPYEQYF
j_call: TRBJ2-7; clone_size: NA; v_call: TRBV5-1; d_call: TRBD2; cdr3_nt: TGCGCCAGCAGCTTGGGACTAGCGGGGATCTACGAGCAGTACTTC; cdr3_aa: CASSLGLAGIYEQYF
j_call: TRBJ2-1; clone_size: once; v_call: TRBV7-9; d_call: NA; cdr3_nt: TGTGCCAGCAGTTACCGGGACAACTCCTACAATGAGCAGTTCTTC; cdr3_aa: CASSYRDNSYNEQFF
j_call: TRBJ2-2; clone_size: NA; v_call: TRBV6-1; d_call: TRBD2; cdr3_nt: TGTGCCAGCAGTGCCCTAGCGGGACGAGCCGGGGAGCTGTTTTTT; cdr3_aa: CASSALAGRAGELFF
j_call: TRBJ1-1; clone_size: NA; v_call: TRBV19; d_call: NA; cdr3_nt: TGTGCCAGTAGTATTTATGGACAGAAGAACACTGAAGCTTTCTTT; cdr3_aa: CASSIYGQKNTEAFF
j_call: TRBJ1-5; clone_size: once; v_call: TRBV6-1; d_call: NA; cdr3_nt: TGTGCCAGCAAGGGTTCCCCAGCGGGCAATCAGCCCCAGCATTTT; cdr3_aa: CASKGSPAGNQPQHF
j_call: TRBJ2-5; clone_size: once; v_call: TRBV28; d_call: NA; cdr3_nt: TGTGCCAGCACGTCTAGGACTGAGACCCAGTACTTC; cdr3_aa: CASTSRTETQYF
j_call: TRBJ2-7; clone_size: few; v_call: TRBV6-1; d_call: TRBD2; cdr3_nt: TGTGCCAGCACCGGGACTAGCGGGAGGTACGAGCAGTACTTC; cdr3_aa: CASTGTSGRYEQYF
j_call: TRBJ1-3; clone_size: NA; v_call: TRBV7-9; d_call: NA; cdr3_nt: TGTGCCAGCAGCTTAGGAGGGCTCAGCTCTGGAAACACCATATATTTT; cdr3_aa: CASSLGGLSSGNTIYF
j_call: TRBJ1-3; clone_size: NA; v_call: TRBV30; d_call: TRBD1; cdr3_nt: TGTGCCTGGAAGCCTTGGGACAGGGCTGGAAACACCATATATTTT; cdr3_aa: CAWKPWDRAGNTIYF
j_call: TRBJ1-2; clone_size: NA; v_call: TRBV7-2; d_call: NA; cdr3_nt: TGTGCCAGCAGCGGCCGTAACGGGGGTGGCTACACCTTC; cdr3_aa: CASSGRNGGGYTF
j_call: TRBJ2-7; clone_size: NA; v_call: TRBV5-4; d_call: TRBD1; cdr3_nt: TGTGCCAGCAGCTACGGGACAGGTGTCGGGGAGCAGTACTTC; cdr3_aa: CASSYGTGVGEQYF
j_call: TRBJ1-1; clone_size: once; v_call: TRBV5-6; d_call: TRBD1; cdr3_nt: TGTGCCAGCACCCCCGGGACAGGTTTGCGCACTGAAGCTTTCTTT; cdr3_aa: CASTPGTGLRTEAFF
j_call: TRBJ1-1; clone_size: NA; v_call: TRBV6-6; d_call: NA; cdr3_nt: TGTGCCAGCAGTGGGGACAATCAGAACACTGAAGCTTTCTTT; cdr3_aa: CASSGDNQNTEAFF
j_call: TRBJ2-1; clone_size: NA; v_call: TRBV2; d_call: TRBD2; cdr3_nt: TGTGCCAGCAGTGAGGGACTAGCCTCCTACAATGAGCAGTTCTTC; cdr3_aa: CASSEGLASYNEQFF
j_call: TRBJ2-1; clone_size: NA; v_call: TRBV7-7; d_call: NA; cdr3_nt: TGTGCTAGCAGCTTAGGGCGGGTCGGTGAGCAGTTCTTC; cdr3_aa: CASSLGRVGEQFF
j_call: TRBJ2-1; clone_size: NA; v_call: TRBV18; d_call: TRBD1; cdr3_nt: TGTGCCAGCTCACCCGCAGTAGATGTAAGGGGGCCTGAGCAGTTCTTC; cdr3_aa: CASSPAVDVRGPEQFF
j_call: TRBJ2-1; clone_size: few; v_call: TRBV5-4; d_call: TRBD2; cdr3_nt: TGTGCCAGCAGCTCGGGGACTAGCGGGTTTCTGCCGAATGAGCAGTTCTTC; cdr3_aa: CASSSGTSGFLPNEQFF
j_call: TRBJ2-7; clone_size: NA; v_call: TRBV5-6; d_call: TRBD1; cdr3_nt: TGTGCCAGCAGCTTGGGGGCAGGGGGCTACGAGCAGTACTTC; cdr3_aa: CASSLGAGGYEQYF
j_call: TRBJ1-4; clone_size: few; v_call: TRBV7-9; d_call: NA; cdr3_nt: TGTGCCAGCAGCCTAGACAGGCGTAATGAAAAACTGTTTTTT; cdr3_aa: CASSLDRRNEKLFF
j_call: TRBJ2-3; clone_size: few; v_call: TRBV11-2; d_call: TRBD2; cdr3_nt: TGTGCCAGCAGCCCCGGGACTAGCGGGAGTATGTATACGCAGTATTTT; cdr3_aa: CASSPGTSGSMYTQYF
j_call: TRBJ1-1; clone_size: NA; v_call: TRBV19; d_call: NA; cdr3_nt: TGTGCCAGTAGTATAGGAATGGTGAGGAACACTGAAGCTTTCTTT; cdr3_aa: CASSIGMVRNTEAFF
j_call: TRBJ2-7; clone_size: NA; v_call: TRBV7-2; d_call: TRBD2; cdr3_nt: TGTGCCAGCAGCTTAGGCGGACTAGCGGGACTTGAGGAGCAGTACTTC; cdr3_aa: CASSLGGLAGLEEQYF
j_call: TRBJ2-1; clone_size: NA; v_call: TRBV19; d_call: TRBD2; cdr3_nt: TGTGCCAGTAGTAGCCGACTAGCGGGATACAATGAGCAGTTCTTC; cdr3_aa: CASSSRLAGYNEQFF
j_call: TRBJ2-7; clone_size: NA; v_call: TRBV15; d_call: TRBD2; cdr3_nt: TGTGCCACCAGCAGAGATAGGTCGTGGGAGGGCTACGAGCAGTACTTC; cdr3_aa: CATSRDRSWEGYEQYF
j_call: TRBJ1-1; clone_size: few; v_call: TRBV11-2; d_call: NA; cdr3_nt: TGTGCCAGCAGCTTAGTAATCGGGACTGAAGCTTTCTTT; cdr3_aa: CASSLVIGTEAFF
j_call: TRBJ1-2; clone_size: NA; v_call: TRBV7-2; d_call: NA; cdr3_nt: TGTGCCAGCAGCTCAACACGTACCAACTATGGCTACACCTTC; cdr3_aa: CASSSTRTNYGYTF
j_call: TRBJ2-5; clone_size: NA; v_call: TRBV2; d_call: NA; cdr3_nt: TGTGCCAGCCAACCAGGGCCGGCATCGATGGAGACCCAGTACTTC; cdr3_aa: CASQPGPASMETQYF
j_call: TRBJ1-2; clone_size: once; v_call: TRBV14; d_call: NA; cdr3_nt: TGTGCCAGCAGCCGCGGCGGAGGCTACACCTTC; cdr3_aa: CASSRGGGYTF
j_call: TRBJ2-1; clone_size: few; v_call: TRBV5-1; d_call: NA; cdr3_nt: TGCGCCAGCAGCCTGGACACCCGCTCCTACAATGAGCAGTTCTTC; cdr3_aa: CASSLDTRSYNEQFF
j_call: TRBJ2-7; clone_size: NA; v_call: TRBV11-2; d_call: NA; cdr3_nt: TGTGCCAGCAGAACGGACGAGCAGTACTTC; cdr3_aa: CASRTDEQYF
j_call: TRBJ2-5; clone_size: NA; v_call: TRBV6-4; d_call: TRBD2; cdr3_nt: TGTGCCAGCAGTGAATCAGGGACTAGCGGGACACAGTACTTC; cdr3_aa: CASSESGTSGTQYF
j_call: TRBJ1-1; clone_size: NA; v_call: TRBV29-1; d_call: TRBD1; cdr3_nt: TGCAGCGCCCGATTAGGGGGCGAAGGCACTGAAGCTTTCTTT; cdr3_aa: CSARLGGEGTEAFF
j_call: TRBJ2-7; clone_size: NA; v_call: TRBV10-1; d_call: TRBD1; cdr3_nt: TGCGCCAGCAGTGAGGGGATGGACAGGGGGAAGCAGTACTTC; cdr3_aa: CASSEGMDRGKQYF
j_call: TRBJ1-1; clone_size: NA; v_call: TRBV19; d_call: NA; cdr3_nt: TGTGCCAGTAGTATGGGCAGATGGACTGAAGCTTTCTTT; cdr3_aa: CASSMGRWTEAFF
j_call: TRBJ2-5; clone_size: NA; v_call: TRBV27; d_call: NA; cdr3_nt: TGTGCCAGCAGTTTATCTGGCGAGCGGACCAATCAAGAGACCCAGTACTTC; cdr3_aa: CASSLSGERTNQETQYF
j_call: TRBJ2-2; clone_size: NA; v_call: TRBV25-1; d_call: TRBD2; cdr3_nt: TGTGCCAGCAGTGAATTTCTAGCGGGGATGAACGCCGGGGAGCTGTTTTTT; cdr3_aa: CASSEFLAGMNAGELFF
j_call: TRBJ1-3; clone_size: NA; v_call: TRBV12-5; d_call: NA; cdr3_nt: TGTGCTAGTGGTTTAGGACAGCCTGGAAACACCATATATTTT; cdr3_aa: CASGLGQPGNTIYF
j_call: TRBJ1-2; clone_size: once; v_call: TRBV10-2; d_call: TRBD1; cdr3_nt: TGCGCCAGCAGTGACCTAACTCGGGGACAGGGTCCGTTCTATGGCTACACCTTC; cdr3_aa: CASSDLTRGQGPFYGYTF
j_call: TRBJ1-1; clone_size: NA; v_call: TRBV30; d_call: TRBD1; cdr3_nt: TGTGCCTGGAGTGGGGGATCGACAGGGTACGACACTGAAGCTTTCTTT; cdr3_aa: CAWSGGSTGYDTEAFF
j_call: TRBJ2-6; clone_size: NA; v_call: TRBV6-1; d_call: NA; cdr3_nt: TGTGCCAGCACCTACCTAGACTCTGGGGCCAACGTCCTGACTTTC; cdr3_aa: CASTYLDSGANVLTF
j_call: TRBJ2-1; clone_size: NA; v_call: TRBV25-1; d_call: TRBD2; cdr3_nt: TGTGCCAGCAGTGTACTAGCGGGACATCTCGATGAGCAGTTCTTC; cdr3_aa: CASSVLAGHLDEQFF
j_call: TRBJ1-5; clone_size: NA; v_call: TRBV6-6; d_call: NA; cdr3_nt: TGTGCCAGCAGACCAGGAAATCAGCCCCAGCATTTT; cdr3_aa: CASRPGNQPQHF
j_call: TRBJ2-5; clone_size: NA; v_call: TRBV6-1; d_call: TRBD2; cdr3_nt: TGTGCCAGCAGTGAAGGAAACCCTACTAGCCGCTTCCAGCGGGGCAAAGAGACCCAGTACTTC; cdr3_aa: CASSEGNPTSRFQRGKETQYF
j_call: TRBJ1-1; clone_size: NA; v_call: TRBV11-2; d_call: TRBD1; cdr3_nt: TGTGCCAGCAGCTTAGGAGTGGGACAGTACACTGAAGCTTTCTTT; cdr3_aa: CASSLGVGQYTEAFF
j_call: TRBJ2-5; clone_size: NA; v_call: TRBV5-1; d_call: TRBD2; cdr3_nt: TGCGCCAGCAGCTTGTATCCTAGCGGGAGTGTCCAAGAGACCCAGTACTTC; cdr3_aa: CASSLYPSGSVQETQYF
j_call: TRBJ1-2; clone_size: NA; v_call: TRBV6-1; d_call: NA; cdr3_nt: TGTGCCAGCAGTGAAGGAGGGGGGGTACAGTATGGCTACACCTTC; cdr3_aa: CASSEGGGVQYGYTF
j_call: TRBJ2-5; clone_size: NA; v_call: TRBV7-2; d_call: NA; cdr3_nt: TGTGCCAGCAGCCCACAGGCAGGGGAGACCCAGTACTTC; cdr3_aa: CASSPQAGETQYF
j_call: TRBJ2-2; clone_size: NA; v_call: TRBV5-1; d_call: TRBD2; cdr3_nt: TGCGCCAGCAGCTTGGCTGGACTAGCGGCGAACACCGGGGAGCTGTTTTTT; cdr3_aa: CASSLAGLAANTGELFF
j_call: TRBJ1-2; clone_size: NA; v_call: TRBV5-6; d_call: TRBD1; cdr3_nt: TGTGCCAGCAGCATCCCGGGTGGGACAGGGACCCCCTACACCTTC; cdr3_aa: CASSIPGGTGTPYTF
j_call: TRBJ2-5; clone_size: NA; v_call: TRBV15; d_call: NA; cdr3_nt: TGTGCCACCAGTAGAAGGACAGTACAAGAGACCCAGTACTTC; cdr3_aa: CATSRRTVQETQYF
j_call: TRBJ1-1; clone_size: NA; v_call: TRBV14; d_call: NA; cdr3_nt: TGTGCCAGCAGGCAGTTATCTGGCCCTTCCTGGGCTTTCTTT; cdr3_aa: CASRQLSGPSWAFF
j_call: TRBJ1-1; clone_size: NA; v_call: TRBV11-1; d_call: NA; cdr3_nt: TGTGCCAGCAGCTCGGTCCGAGGTGCTTTCTTT; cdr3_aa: CASSSVRGAFF
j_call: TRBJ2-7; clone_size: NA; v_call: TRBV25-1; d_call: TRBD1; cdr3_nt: TGTGCCAGCAGTGATTTGGGACAGGCCGCCTACGAGCAGTACTTC; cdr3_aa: CASSDLGQAAYEQYF
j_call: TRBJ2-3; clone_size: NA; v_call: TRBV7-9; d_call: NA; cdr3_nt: TGTGCCCTAGAGGCAGCTAGCACAGATACGCAGTATTTT; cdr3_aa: CALEAASTDTQYF
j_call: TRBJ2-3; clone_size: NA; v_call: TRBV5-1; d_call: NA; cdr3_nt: TGCGCCAGCAGGGTCGGGACTTCTGCAACCACAGATACGCAGTATTTT; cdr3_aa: CASRVGTSATTDTQYF